The 15 T cell receptor beta chains listed next were all sequenced from one sample in a study of cytomegalovirus exposure and HLA in healthy donors. Data came from immunoSEQ multiplex PCR; TCRdb stores just in-frame clones and leaves some out. The data show some 140,000 clones, 84% seen once. Sequencing was performed on PBMCs. Every receptor here comes from a woman in her twenties or thirties in good health and CMV-seronegative.

The chain couples TRBV28 to TRBJ2-2; 8 bases are shared with TRBD1. The J segment lost 1 base and the V segment lost 4 bases, leaving 2 bases of the junction unmatched. The CDR3 is made up of 15 amino acids. From germline, CDR1 is MDHEN and CDR2 SYDVKM. CDR3 DNA sequence: TGTGCCAGCAGTTCCGGACAGGGGAACACCGGGGAGCTGTTTTTT. Translating it yields CASSSGQGNTGELFF. Using reference TRBV28 and TRBJ2-2 for the parts outside the CDR3, the full variable domain is DVKVTQSSRYLVKRTGEKVFLECVQDMDHENMFWYRQDPGLGLRLIYFSYDVKMKEKGDIPEGYSVSREKKERFSLILESASTNQTSMYLCASSSGQGNTGELFFGEGSRLTVL.

This chain connects TRBV5-1 to TRBJ2-3; TRBD1 is a possible D gene (8 bases). V was clipped by 3 bases and J by 0 bases, with 17 bases between them. CDR3 size: 17 residues. The germline V gene has CDR1 SGHRS and CDR2 YFSETQ. CDR3 amino acids: CASSWRTGGVSTDTQYF. CDR3 nucleotides: TGCGCCAGCAGCTGGAGAACAGGGGGGGTGAGCACAGATACGCAGTATTTT. Full variable domain (outside the CDR3, taken from reference TRBV5-1 and TRBJ2-3): KAGVTQTPRYLIKTRGQQVTLSCSPISGHRSVSWYQQTPGQGLQFLFEYFSETQRNKGNFPGRFSGRQFSNSRSEMNVSTLELGDSALYLCASSWRTGGVSTDTQYFGPGTRLTVL.

This rearrangement joins TRBV5-4 to TRBJ2-5; 9 bases line up with TRBD2. Germline V lookup: CDR1 SGHNT, CDR2 YYREEE (reference sequence). The trim removed 4 bases at V and 5 bases at J, leaving 12 bases unmatched. The CDR3 is 16 residues long. The CDR3 here is CASSRGGGGAGETQYF. The CDR3 DNA sequence: TGTGCCAGCAGCAGGGGAGGCGGGGGGGCCGGGGAGACCCAGTACTTC.

The chain employs TRBV5-1 and TRBJ2-3; 11 nucleotides agree with TRBD2. This CDR3 has 16 amino acids. Germline V gives CDR1 SGHRS, CDR2 YFSETQ. The V segment lost 4 bases and the J segment 2 bases; nucleotides outside the gene matches: 6. CDR3 amino acids: CASSIASGGITDTQYF. In DNA, the CDR3 is TGCGCCAGCAGCATAGCTAGCGGGGGGATCACAGATACGCAGTATTTT.

The genes are TRBV9 and TRBJ1-2; D is unclear. The germline V gene encodes CDR1 SGDLS and CDR2 YYNGEE. The CDR3 length is 14 residues. V was clipped by 4 bases and J by 4 bases, with 14 bases between them. The CDR3, as DNA: TGTGCCAGCAGCACACCAGACGGGAGCTATGGCTACACCTTC. It yields the protein CASSTPDGSYGYTF.

This clone has only one observation. The gene calls are TRBV7-9 and TRBJ1-6, with TRBD1 as a possible D gene (5 bases). This CDR3 comprises 14 residues. From germline, CDR1 is SEHNR and CDR2 FQNEAQ (reference sequence). Trimming removed 6 bases from V and 7 bases from J, with 13 bases in between. The CDR3 loop is CASRSVTENSPLHF. CDR3 bases: TGTGCCAGCAGATCTGTGACAGAGAATTCACCCCTCCACTTT.

The V and J genes are TRBV29-1 and TRBJ1-1; 9 bases are shared with TRBD1. J was trimmed by 0 bases and V by 0 bases; bases with no gene match: 11. Germline values: CDR1 SQVTM, CDR2 ANQGSEA. This CDR3 spans 18 amino acids. The DNA for the CDR3 is TGCAGCGTTGAAGATCGTCACAGGGGGCATAGGGTGAACACTGAAGCTTTCTTT. Encoded protein: CSVEDRHRGHRVNTEAFF.

V usage is TRBV10-3 and J usage is TRBJ2-5, with 7 bases fitting TRBD2. There are 19 residues in the CDR3. CDR1 ENHRY and CDR2 SYGVKD come from the germline V gene. Trimming took 3 bases from V and 5 from J; bases not matched to a gene: 21. Written as DNA, the CDR3 is TGTGCCATCAGTGACCCCAGCGGGGTGGAGCGGGGACTTGGGGAGACCCAGTACTTC. Residues: CAISDPSGVERGLGETQYF.

This chain uses TRBV11-2 with TRBJ2-1; the D is unclear. The V end lost 3 bases, the J end lost 9 bases, and 12 bases lay between the germline ends. The CDR3 is 13 residues long. Germline V gene lookup returns CDR1 SGHAT and CDR2 FQNNGV. The CDR3 DNA reads as TGTGCCAGCAGCTTCCAAACGTGGAGTGAGCAGTTCTTC. Its protein product is CASSFQTWSEQFF.

The chain is built from TRBV19 and TRBJ2-2, with D possibly being TRBD2 (6 bases). This CDR3 has 15 amino acids. The V end was cut by 10 bases, the J end by 1 base, with 16 bases between. CDR1 LNHDA and CDR2 SQIVND come from the germline V gene (reference sequence). The CDR3 here is CATQTLGGNTGELFF. CDR3 bases: TGTGCCACTCAAACTTTGGGAGGGAACACCGGGGAGCTGTTTTTT.

This clone showed up just once. The chain uses TRBV6-5 and TRBJ1-1, with 7 nucleotides matching TRBD1. The CDR3 has 13 residues. The junction had 4 bases not matched to a gene; V was cut back by 8 bases and J by 1 base. CDR1 is MNHEY and CDR2 is SVGAGI in the germline V gene. For the CDR3, the DNA is TGTGCCAGCGCGGGACAGTCGAACACTGAAGCTTTCTTT. Translation: CASAGQSNTEAFF.

The count of this clone is one. The chain uses TRBV5-1 and TRBJ2-3; the match to TRBD1 covers 7 bases. The CDR3 spans 15 residues. Per germline, CDR1 SGHRS and CDR2 YFSETQ. V was pared by 4 bases and J by 2 bases, with 7 bases of the junction left unmatched. The CDR3 protein is CASSLGTAATDTQYF. As DNA, the CDR3 is TGCGCCAGCAGCCTCGGGACAGCCGCCACAGATACGCAGTATTTT.

This clone occurred a few times. The chain combines TRBV2 with TRBJ1-2; D gene unclear. V lost 1 base and J 5 bases, leaving 5 bases between the germline ends. The CDR3 runs 12 residues. Germline V CDR1 and CDR2: SNHLY, FYNNEI. CDR3 nucleotides: TGTGCCAGCAGTGAAGGAGGGTATGGCTACACCTTC. It encodes CASSEGGYGYTF. Full variable domain (remainder filled in from reference TRBV2 and TRBJ1-2): EPEVTQTPSHQVTQMGQEVILRCVPISNHLYFYWYRQILGQKVEFLVSFYNNEISEKSEIFDDQFSVERPDGSNFTLKIRSTKLEDSAMYFCASSEGGYGYTFGSGTRLTVV.

Here the CDR3 reads CASSVAAGVIETQYF. For the CDR3, the DNA is TGTGCCAGCAGCGTAGCAGCGGGGGTGATCGAGACCCAGTACTTC. The chain combines TRBV9 with TRBJ2-5; 8 bases map to TRBD2. From germline, CDR1 is SGDLS and CDR2 YYNGEE. This CDR3 spans 15 amino acids. J gave up 5 bases and V 0 bases, and 6 bases lay outside the gene matches.

V usage is TRBV4-3 and J usage is TRBJ2-5; 11 nucleotides match TRBD2. Germline V gives CDR1 LGHNA, CDR2 YSLEER. V lost 1 base, J lost 5 bases, and 6 bases stayed unmatched. The CDR3 extends over 16 amino acids. CDR3 sequence: CASSQGSGGADETQYF. The CDR3 DNA reads TGCGCCAGCAGCCAAGGTAGCGGGGGGGCCGATGAGACCCAGTACTTC.